The source of this T cell receptor beta chain is a study of cytomegalovirus exposure and HLA in healthy donors. As to this clone: Its antigen is unidentified.

Regarding the study as a whole: Rare TCR sequences predominated, though certain public TCRs were found in many donors. In a later analysis, TCR beta V- and J-gene trimming was associated with a missense DCLRE1C variant. In a later analysis, common viral pathogens appeared linked to several of the most significant clusters. Cytomegalovirus-associated TCR beta chains were listed, numbering around 150.

The PCR employed 60 Vbeta primers together with 13 Jbeta primers. The method was immunoSEQ multiplex PCR; TCRdb's version includes in-frame clones alone and lacks a portion of them. The sample includes about 130,000 clones, around 78% of them seen just once. Germline V CDR1 and CDR2: LNHDA, SQIVND (reference sequence). The junction had 8 bases not matched to a gene; V was cut back by 6 bases and J by 1 base. CDR3 size: 16 residues. The genes are TRBV19 and TRBJ1-4; TRBD1 matches 7 bases. The receptor's source is a woman aged 40 to 50 in good health and CMV-seronegative. Sequencing was done on a sample of PBMCs. The CDR3 DNA is TGTGCCAGTAGAGTCCGACAGGGAAGAACTAATGAAAAACTGTTTTTT. This translates into CASRVRQGRTNEKLFF.